This TCR beta chain derives from a study of cytomegalovirus exposure and HLA in healthy donors. Background on the study: As released early, the data held 75 million to 90 million unique TCRs from HLA-typed donors. Findings and caveats of the study: Among immune exposure information, only CMV serostatus was available. Sequencing depth across donors, presence/absence analyses assumed, was roughly uniform.

V was clipped by 2 bases and J by 6 bases, with 11 bases between them. The CDR3 spans 14 residues. The germline V gene encodes CDR1 SGHNT and CDR2 YYREEE (reference sequence). The donors were healthy bone marrow donors. The primer mix had 60 Vbeta and 13 Jbeta primers. Some clones are missing from TCRdb's copy, which holds only in-frame ones; the method was immunoSEQ multiplex PCR. This sample has 130,000 to 150,000 clones, with about 72% found just once. As to this clone: Its antigen is as yet unknown.

This rearrangement joins TRBV5-4 to TRBJ1-4; tentative D call: TRBD1 (5 bases). Sequencing used PBMCs. The TCR sequence derives from a man in his sixties in good health and CMV-seronegative. CDR3 DNA sequence: TGTGCCAGCAGCTTCTCAGGGCAGGATGAAAAACTGTTTTTT. Protein sequence: CASSFSGQDEKLFF.